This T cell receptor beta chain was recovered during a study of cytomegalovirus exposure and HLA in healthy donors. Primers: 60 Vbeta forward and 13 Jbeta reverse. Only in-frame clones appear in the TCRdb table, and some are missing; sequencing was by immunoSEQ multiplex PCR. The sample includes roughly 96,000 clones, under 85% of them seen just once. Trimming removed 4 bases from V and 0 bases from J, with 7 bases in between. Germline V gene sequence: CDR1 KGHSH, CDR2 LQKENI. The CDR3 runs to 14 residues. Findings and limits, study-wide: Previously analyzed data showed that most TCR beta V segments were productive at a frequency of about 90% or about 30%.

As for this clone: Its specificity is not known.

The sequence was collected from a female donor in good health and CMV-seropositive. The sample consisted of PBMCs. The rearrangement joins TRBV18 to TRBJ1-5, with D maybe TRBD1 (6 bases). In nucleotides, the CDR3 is TGTGCCAGCTCACGACAGGATAGCAATCAGCCCCAGCATTTT. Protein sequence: CASSRQDSNQPQHF.